The present T cell receptor (beta chain) was sequenced within a study of T cells in Graves' hyperthyroidism and ophthalmopathy. Newly diagnosed hyperthyroidism, duration under 2 months, in patients aged 18 to 65. Study-wide findings and caveats: Ophthalmopathy, which appeared later, was predicted by the model a median approximately six months before onset. Within blood appeared most thyroid clonotypes that had expanded above 0.001.

Amplified TCR beta CDR3 regions derived from RNA transcripts. The HTBI primer set drove a first-round RT-PCR of the TCR CDR3. TCRdb reprocessed the multiplex PCR reads via MiXCR and lists one record per CDR3 protein. This table holds approximately 480,000 distinct CDR3 sequences, under 25% found once. Losses at the gene ends were 4 bases for V and 2 bases for J; bases not matched to a gene: 3. CDR3 length: 14 residues. CDR1 SGHKS and CDR2 YYEKEE come from the germline V gene (reference sequence). This clonotype was detected many times. Antigen: not known. The origin of this receptor is a man in his late teens or twenties with Graves' hyperthyroidism. The chain employs TRBV5-5 and TRBJ2-7; 10 bases are a match to TRBD2. Sequences were obtained from blood. The CDR3 region is CASSTGTSAYEQYF. In DNA form, the CDR3 reads TGTGCCAGCAGCACCGGGACTAGCGCCTACGAGCAGTACTTC.